This T cell receptor beta chain was sequenced during a study of shared clonotypes between healthy human individuals. With 2 bases removed from V and 0 bases from J, the gap between germline ends came to 10 bases. This CDR3 comprises 15 residues. Germline V gene sequence: CDR1 SGHRS, CDR2 YFSETQ. Genomic DNA per cell subset filled all wells of several immunoSEQ plates. Clones were read by immunoSEQ multiplex PCR, and TCRdb kept only the in-frame ones, dropping some. The repertoire has about a million clones, about three quarters of them found once; the top ten carry around 1.5%. The donor population consisted of healthy HIV-negative adults with no recent acute infections or vaccinations.

Sequenced material: memory CD4+ T cells sorted from blood. As to subset: CD45RA-negative fraction. The V and J genes are TRBV5-1 and TRBJ2-3; perhaps D is TRBD1 or TRBD2 (5 bases each). The TCR sequence derives from a man aged 18 to 30 in good health. The CDR3 is CASSLQDFSTDTQYF. The CDR3 nucleotides read TGCGCCAGCAGCTTACAGGACTTTAGCACAGATACGCAGTATTTT.